This is a list of T cell receptor beta chains from one sample in a study of blood T cell repertoires in COVID-19. TCRdb keeps only in-frame clones here, not all; method: immunoSEQ multiplex PCR. The sample lists roughly 250,000 clones, about 86% occurring once. Sequenced material: peripheral blood. The receptors stem from a man aged 35-49 years with active or convalescent COVID-19. Each CDR3 is given with its conserved first and last residue. Fields, in order: J gene, clone size, D gene, V gene, CDR3 DNA, CDR3 protein. The D gene is left open where the match is weak. Rows may omit the clone size; those that give it use once, few, many or a size class.

TRBJ1-6,-,TRBD1,TRBV30,TGTGCCTGGAGTGGGGACAGGGATAATTCACCCCTCCACTTT,CAWSGDRDNSPLHF
TRBJ2-2,-,-,TRBV5-1,TGCGCCAGCAGCTTGACAGGGAACACCGGGGAGCTGTTTTTT,CASSLTGNTGELFF
TRBJ1-6,-,-,TRBV28,TGTGCCAGCAGTCAAAGAAGACAGGTTCTTAATTCACCCCTCCACTTT,CASSQRRQVLNSPLHF
TRBJ2-1,-,TRBD1,TRBV11-2,TGTGCCAGCAGCCTCGGACAGGGTCTTGAGCAGTTCTTC,CASSLGQGLEQFF
TRBJ2-3,-,-,TRBV11-3,TGTGCCAGCAGCAGACGGACTAGCACAGATACGCAGTATTTT,CASSRRTSTDTQYF
TRBJ2-1,-,TRBD2,TRBV6-1,TGTGCCAGCAGTGAAGGTTATGGGGGACTAGCTCTAGAGCAGTTCTTC,CASSEGYGGLALEQFF
TRBJ1-2,-,TRBD1,TRBV5-4,TGTGCCAGCAGCTTGTCATCGGCAGGGGGCTATGGCTACACCTTC,CASSLSSAGGYGYTF
TRBJ2-2,few,-,TRBV14,TGTGCCAGCAGCCAAGAAAAGGGTATCCGGGGTACCGGGGAGCTGTTTTTT,CASSQEKGIRGTGELFF
TRBJ2-7,-,-,TRBV6-5,TGTGCCAGCAGGTCAGGTTTCGCGGGCTCCTACGAGCAGTACTTC,CASRSGFAGSYEQYF
TRBJ2-1,-,TRBD2,TRBV11-2,TGTGCCAGCAGCTTAGGGGTTAGCGGGAGTTACAATGAGCAGTTCTTC,CASSLGVSGSYNEQFF
TRBJ1-1,-,TRBD1,TRBV30,TGTGCCTGGGGCGAGGGGGCGCGGACTGAAGCTTTCTTT,CAWGEGARTEAFF
TRBJ2-2,-,-,TRBV30,TGTGCCTGGAGTGTAATTCCGGGGAGGGGGGAGCTGTTTTTT,CAWSVIPGRGELFF
TRBJ1-2,-,TRBD1,TRBV5-4,TGTGCCAGCAGCTTGGCAGGGGGCTATGGCTACACCTTC,CASSLAGGYGYTF
TRBJ2-2,-,-,TRBV19,TGTGCCAGTAAAAAACAGGAACACCGGGCCGGGGAGCTGTTTTTT,CASKKQEHRAGELFF
TRBJ2-2,-,TRBD1,TRBV6-4,TGTGCCAGCAGGCTCCGGGACAGGGCCACCGGGGAGCTGTTTTTT,CASRLRDRATGELFF
TRBJ1-1,-,-,TRBV7-3,TGTGCCAGCAGCTTAGCGGGCCACACTGAAGCTTTCTTT,CASSLAGHTEAFF
TRBJ1-5,-,-,TRBV7-2,TGTGCCAGCAGCGAGGACAGCGGCCAGCCCCAGCATTTT,CASSEDSGQPQHF
TRBJ2-3,-,TRBD2,TRBV30,TGTGCCTGGAGTGAGGGACTAGCGGCAGCAGATACGCAGTATTTT,CAWSEGLAAADTQYF
TRBJ1-2,-,-,TRBV11-3,TGTGCCAGCAGCGGCAGGGCTAACTATGGCTACACCTTC,CASSGRANYGYTF
TRBJ1-2,-,-,TRBV6-6,TGTGCCAGCACCCCCGGAGTTTACGGCTACACCTTC,CASTPGVYGYTF
TRBJ2-3,-,TRBD2,TRBV19,TGTGCCAGTAGTACGGGACTAGCGGGAGGAGAGGCGAGCACAGATACGCAGTATTTT,CASSTGLAGGEASTDTQYF
TRBJ2-5,many,-,TRBV19,TGTGCCAGTAGTGTACAAGAGACCCAGTACTTC,CASSVQETQYF
TRBJ1-2,few,TRBD1,TRBV4-1,TGCGCCAGCAGCCACCCTCCGGGACAGGGGGTCTATGGCTACACCTTC,CASSHPPGQGVYGYTF
TRBJ1-1,-,-,TRBV7-3,TGTGCCAGCAGCTTACAGGGGACAATGAACACTGAAGCTTTCTTT,CASSLQGTMNTEAFF
TRBJ1-1,-,TRBD1,TRBV27,TGTGCCAGCAGTTTTTCCGGGACAGCGAACACTGAAGCTTTCTTT,CASSFSGTANTEAFF
TRBJ1-2,-,-,TRBV5-1,TGCGCCAGCAGCCAAGGAGGAACAGGGTATGGCTACACCTTC,CASSQGGTGYGYTF
TRBJ1-1,-,-,TRBV7-2,TGTGCCAGCAGCTTAGAGATGAGCTCCTACGACACTGAAGCTTTCTTT,CASSLEMSSYDTEAFF
TRBJ2-4,once,TRBD2,TRBV6-5,TGTGCCACTTCCGTGAGCGGGACCAAAAACATTCAGTACTTC,CATSVSGTKNIQYF
TRBJ1-1,-,TRBD1,TRBV3-1/TRBV3-2,TGTGCCAGCAGCCAAGATTCGTGGGTTGGACAGGGAGGCACTGAAGCTTTCTTT,CASSQDSWVGQGGTEAFF
TRBJ1-2,-,-,TRBV16,TGTGCCAGCAGCTGGGCTCAAAGCGGCTACACCTTC,CASSWAQSGYTF
TRBJ2-3,-,TRBD2,TRBV19,TGTGCCAGTAGTAGGACTAGCGGACCACAAGATACGCAGTATTTT,CASSRTSGPQDTQYF
TRBJ1-1,-,TRBD1,TRBV7-9,TGTGCCAGCAGCCCACAGGGGAGTCGCACTGAAGCTTTCTTT,CASSPQGSRTEAFF
TRBJ1-4,-,-,TRBV18,TGTGCCAGCTCACGCGCCATCTCTAATGAAAAACTGTTTTTT,CASSRAISNEKLFF
TRBJ1-6,-,-,TRBV7-3,TGTGCCAGCAGCTTATATCAGGAATCACCCCTCCACTTT,CASSLYQESPLHF
TRBJ1-1,-,TRBD1,TRBV5-1,TGCGCCAGCAGCGCACAGGGGGGGAACACTGAAGCTTTCTTT,CASSAQGGNTEAFF
TRBJ1-1,many,TRBD1,TRBV27,TGTGCCAGCAGTCCCGACAGGGGGCGCGGGGCTTTCTTT,CASSPDRGRGAFF
TRBJ2-1,-,TRBD2,TRBV27,TGTGCCACTGGGGAGGGAGATGAGCAGTTCTTC,CATGEGDEQFF
TRBJ1-1,-,-,TRBV21-1,TGTGCCAGCAGCAAAGGGGGCCGGAGACAGGGGGACTTCACTGAAGCTTTCTTT,CASSKGGRRQGDFTEAFF
TRBJ1-2,-,-,TRBV18,TGTGCCAGCTCCGACAGGTTACCCTATGGCTACACCTTC,CASSDRLPYGYTF
TRBJ2-7,-,-,TRBV19,TGTGCCAGTAGTATAGAGGCCAGGACAAGTGAGCAGTACTTC,CASSIEARTSEQYF
TRBJ2-7,-,-,TRBV11-2,TGTGCCAGCAGCGCAGCGGCCGATAACCAACGCGAGCAGTACTTC,CASSAAADNQREQYF
TRBJ1-2,-,-,TRBV6-5,TGTGCCAGCAGTACAAGCGCCAACTATGGCTACACCTTC,CASSTSANYGYTF
TRBJ2-2,few,TRBD2,TRBV5-4,TGTGCCAGCAGACCGGGACTAGCGGGGGGCAACACCGGGGAGCTGTTTTTT,CASRPGLAGGNTGELFF
TRBJ2-3,-,-,TRBV4-3,TGCGCCAGCAGCCCGTATACAGGGCCCCGGGATACGCAGTATTTT,CASSPYTGPRDTQYF
TRBJ1-2,-,-,TRBV6-5,TGTGCCAGTCGGCGCGGGAGGAGTGGTGGCTACACCTTC,CASRRGRSGGYTF
TRBJ2-1,-,-,TRBV6-5,TGTGCCAGCACCGACGGGTTCTCCTACAATGAGCAGTTCTTC,CASTDGFSYNEQFF
TRBJ1-4,-,-,TRBV19,TGTGCCAGTAGCGACAGACCCTTGATGGAAAAACTGTTTTTT,CASSDRPLMEKLFF
TRBJ2-1,-,-,TRBV29-1,TGCAGCGTTATTTCCTATGCCTGGAGCGGCAATGAGCAGTTCTTC,CSVISYAWSGNEQFF
TRBJ2-7,-,TRBD2,TRBV4-1,TGCGCCAGCAGCCAAGTTCTAGGGACTAGCCCCCCCTACGAGCAGTACTTC,CASSQVLGTSPPYEQYF
TRBJ2-7,-,-,TRBV6-6,TGTGCCAGCAACGATGGGGGAAGGGAGGGGGATAATTACTTC,CASNDGGREGDNYF
TRBJ1-2,-,-,TRBV18,TGTGCCAGCTCACCGTCCCAGGGCAGCGGCTACACCTTC,CASSPSQGSGYTF
TRBJ1-5,-,TRBD1,TRBV19,TGTGCCAGTTCACAGGGGCAGCCCCAGCATTTT,CASSQGQPQHF
TRBJ2-6,-,-,TRBV3-1/TRBV3-2,TGTGCCAGCACCCAGAGCTCTGGGGCCAACGTCCTGACTTTC,CASTQSSGANVLTF
TRBJ2-1,-,-,TRBV4-1,TGCGCCAGCAGCCAAGATGGGGCTTCCCCGTTCTACAATGAGCAGTTCTTC,CASSQDGASPFYNEQFF
TRBJ2-5,-,TRBD2,TRBV2,TGTGCCAGCAGTGTTTCCGGGACTAGAGGGACCCAGTACTTC,CASSVSGTRGTQYF
TRBJ2-1,few,TRBD2,TRBV6-6,TGTGCCAGCAGCCAGACTAGCGGCAATGAGCAGTTCTTC,CASSQTSGNEQFF
TRBJ1-4,-,TRBD1,TRBV4-3,TGCGCCAGCAGCCAAGACTGGGACAGGCTTCAGAGTAATGAAAAACTGTTTTTT,CASSQDWDRLQSNEKLFF
TRBJ1-6,few,TRBD1,TRBV6-5,TGTGCCAGCAGTAGACAGGGGGCGAATTCACCCCTCCACTTT,CASSRQGANSPLHF
TRBJ1-6,-,-,TRBV2,TGTGCCAGCAGTTGGGATAGCGGAGTTAATTCACCCCTCCACTTT,CASSWDSGVNSPLHF